The subject of this entry is one TCR beta chain. What it binds is unknown. The data are from a study of blood T cells in healthy people across ages. Study conclusions and caveats: Long-lived and aged donors differed, with more naive CD4+ cells and higher diversity in the long-lived.

Russia was home to the donors, healthy Caucasian individuals aged about 6 to 90. A second roughly 7 to 11 cycle PCR used barcoded and J-beta primers. TCRdb reprocessed the 5' RACE reads via MiXCR and lists one record per CDR3 protein. The sample shows 1.5 million to 2 million distinct CDR3 sequences, 28% of them seen only once. The CDR3 spans 13 residues. Deletions cut 2 bases from V and 7 bases from J, with 9 bases between. The germline gives CDR1 MNHEY, CDR2 SVGAGI. V usage is TRBV6-5 and J usage is TRBJ2-1, with D uncertain. The sample was blood. The receptor comes from a woman aged 25-40 years in good health. In nucleotides, the CDR3 is TGTGCCAGCAGTTACCTTAGTAAGAATGAGCAGTTCTTC. It codes for CASSYLSKNEQFF.